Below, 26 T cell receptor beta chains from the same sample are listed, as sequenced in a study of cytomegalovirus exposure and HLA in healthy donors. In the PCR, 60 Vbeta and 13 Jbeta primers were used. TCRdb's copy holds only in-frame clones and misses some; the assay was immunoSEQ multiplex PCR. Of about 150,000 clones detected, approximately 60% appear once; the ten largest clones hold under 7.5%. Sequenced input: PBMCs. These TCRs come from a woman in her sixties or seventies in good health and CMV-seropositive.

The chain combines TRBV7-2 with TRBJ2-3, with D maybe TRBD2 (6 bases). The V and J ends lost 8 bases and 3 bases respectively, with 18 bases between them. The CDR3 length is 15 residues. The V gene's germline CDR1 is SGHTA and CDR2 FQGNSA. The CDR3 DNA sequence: TGTGCCAGCTCTCTTAGTGGGCTAGCGACAGATACGCAGTATTTT. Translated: CASSLSGLATDTQYF.

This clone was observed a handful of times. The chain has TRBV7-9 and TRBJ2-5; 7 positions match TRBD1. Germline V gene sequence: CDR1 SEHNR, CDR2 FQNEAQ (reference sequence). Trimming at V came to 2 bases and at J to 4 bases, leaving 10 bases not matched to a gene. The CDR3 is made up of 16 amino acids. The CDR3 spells CASSLLTGAGRETQYF. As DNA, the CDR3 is TGTGCCAGCAGCTTACTTACAGGGGCAGGGAGAGAGACCCAGTACTTC.

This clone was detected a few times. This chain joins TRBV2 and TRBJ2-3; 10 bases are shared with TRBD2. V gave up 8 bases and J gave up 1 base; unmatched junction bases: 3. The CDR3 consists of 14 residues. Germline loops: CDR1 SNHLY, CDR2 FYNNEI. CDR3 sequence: CASGGTSGTDTQYF. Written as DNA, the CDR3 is TGTGCCAGCGGGGGGACTAGCGGCACAGATACGCAGTATTTT.

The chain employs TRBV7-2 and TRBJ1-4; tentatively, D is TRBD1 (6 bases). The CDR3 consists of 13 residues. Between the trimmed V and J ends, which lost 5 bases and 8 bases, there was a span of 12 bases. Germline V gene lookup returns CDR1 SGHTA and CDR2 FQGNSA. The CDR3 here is CASSPAGDEKLFF. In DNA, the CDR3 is TGTGCCAGCAGCCCCGCAGGGGACGAAAAACTGTTTTTT.

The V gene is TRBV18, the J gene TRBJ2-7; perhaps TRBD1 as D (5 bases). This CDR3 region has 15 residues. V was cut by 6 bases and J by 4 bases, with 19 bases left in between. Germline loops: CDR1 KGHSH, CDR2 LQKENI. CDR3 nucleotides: TGTGCCAGCTCGGCCGACAGATCGACGACTTACGAGCAGTACTTC. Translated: CASSADRSTTYEQYF. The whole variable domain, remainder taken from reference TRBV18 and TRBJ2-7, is NAGVMQNPRHLVRRRGQEARLRCSPMKGHSHVYWYRQLPEEGLKFMVYLQKENIIDESGMPKERFSAEFPKEGPSILRIQQVVRGDSAAYFCASSADRSTTYEQYFGPGTRLTVT.

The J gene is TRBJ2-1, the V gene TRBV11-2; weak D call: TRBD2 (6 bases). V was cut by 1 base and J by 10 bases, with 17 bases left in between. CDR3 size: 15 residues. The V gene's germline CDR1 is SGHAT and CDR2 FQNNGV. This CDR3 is CASSLGAARAGEQFF. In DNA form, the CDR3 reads TGTGCCAGCAGCTTAGGGGCCGCCCGGGCGGGAGAGCAGTTCTTC.

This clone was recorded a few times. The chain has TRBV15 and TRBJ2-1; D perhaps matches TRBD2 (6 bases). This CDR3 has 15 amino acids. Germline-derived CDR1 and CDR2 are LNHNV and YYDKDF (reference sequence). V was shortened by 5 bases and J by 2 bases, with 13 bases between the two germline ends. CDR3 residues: CATSQVSGPYNEQFF. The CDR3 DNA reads TGTGCCACCAGCCAAGTTAGCGGACCCTACAATGAGCAGTTCTTC.

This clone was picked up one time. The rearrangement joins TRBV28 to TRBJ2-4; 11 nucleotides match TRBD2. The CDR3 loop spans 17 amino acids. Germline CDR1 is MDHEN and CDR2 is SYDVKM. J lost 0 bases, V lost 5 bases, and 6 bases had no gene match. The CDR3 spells CASSPPGLAAAKNIQYF. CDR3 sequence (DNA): TGTGCCAGCAGTCCCCCGGGACTAGCGGCAGCCAAAAACATTCAGTACTTC. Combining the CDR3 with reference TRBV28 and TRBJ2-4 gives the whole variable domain DVKVTQSSRYLVKRTGEKVFLECVQDMDHENMFWYRQDPGLGLRLIYFSYDVKMKEKGDIPEGYSVSREKKERFSLILESASTNQTSMYLCASSPPGLAAAKNIQYFGAGTRLSVL.

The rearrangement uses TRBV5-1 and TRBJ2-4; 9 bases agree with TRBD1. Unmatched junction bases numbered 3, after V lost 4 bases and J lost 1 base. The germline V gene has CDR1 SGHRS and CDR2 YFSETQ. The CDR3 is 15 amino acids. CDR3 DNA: TGCGCCAGCAGCGTCGGACAGGGGGCCAAAAACATTCAGTACTTC. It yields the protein CASSVGQGAKNIQYF.

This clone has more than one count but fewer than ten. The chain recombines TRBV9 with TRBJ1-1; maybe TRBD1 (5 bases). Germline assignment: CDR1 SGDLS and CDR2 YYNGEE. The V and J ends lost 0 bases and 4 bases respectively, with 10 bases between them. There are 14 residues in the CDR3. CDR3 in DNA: TGTGCCAGCAGCGTAGCTGTTCAGGGCACTGAAGCTTTCTTT. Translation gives CASSVAVQGTEAFF. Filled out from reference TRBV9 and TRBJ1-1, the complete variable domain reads DSGVTQTPKHLITATGQRVTLRCSPRSGDLSVYWYQQSLDQGLQFLIQYYNGEERAKGNILERFSAQQFPDLHSELNLSSLELGDSALYFCASSVAVQGTEAFFGQGTRLTVV.

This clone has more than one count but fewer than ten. DNA of the CDR3: TGTGCCAGCAGTTTGCCGGGACAGGGCAAAGGAGAAAGTGAAAAACTGTTTTTT. Its translation: CASSLPGQGKGESEKLFF. V and J are TRBV28 and TRBJ1-4; 9 nucleotides align to TRBD1. CDR1 is MDHEN, CDR2 SYDVKM, per germline. Trimming removed 3 bases from V and 7 bases from J; junction bases left unmatched: 15. The CDR3 spans 18 residues.

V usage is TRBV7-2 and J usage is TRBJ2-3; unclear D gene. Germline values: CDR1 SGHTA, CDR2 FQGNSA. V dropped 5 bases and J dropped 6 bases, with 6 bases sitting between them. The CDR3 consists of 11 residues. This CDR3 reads CASSGFDTQYF. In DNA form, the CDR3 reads TGTGCCAGCAGCGGCTTTGATACGCAGTATTTT.

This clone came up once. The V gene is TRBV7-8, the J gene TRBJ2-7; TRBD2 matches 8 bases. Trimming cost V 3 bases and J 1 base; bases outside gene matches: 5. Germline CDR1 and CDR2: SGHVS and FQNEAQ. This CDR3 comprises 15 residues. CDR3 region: CASSFASGLSYEQYF. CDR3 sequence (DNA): TGTGCCAGCAGCTTCGCTAGCGGGTTGTCCTACGAGCAGTACTTC.

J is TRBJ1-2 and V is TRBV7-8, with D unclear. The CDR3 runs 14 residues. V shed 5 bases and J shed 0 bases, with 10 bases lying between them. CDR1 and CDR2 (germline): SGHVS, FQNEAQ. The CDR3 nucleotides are TGTGCCAGCAGCCCCGGCGGGGCTAACTATGGCTACACCTTC. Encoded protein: CASSPGGANYGYTF.

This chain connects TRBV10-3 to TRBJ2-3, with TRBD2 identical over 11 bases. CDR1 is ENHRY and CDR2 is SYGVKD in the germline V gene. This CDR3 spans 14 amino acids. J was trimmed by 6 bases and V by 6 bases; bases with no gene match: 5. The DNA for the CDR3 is TGTGCCATCAGCGGACTAGCGGGTGGGGATACGCAGTATTTT. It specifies CAISGLAGGDTQYF.

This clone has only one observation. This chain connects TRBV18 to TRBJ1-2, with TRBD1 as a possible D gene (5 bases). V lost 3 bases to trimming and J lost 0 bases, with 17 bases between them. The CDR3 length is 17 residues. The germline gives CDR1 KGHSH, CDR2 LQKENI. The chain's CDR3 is CASSPRQSYQANYGYTF. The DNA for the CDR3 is TGTGCCAGCTCACCGCGACAGTCTTACCAGGCTAACTATGGCTACACCTTC.

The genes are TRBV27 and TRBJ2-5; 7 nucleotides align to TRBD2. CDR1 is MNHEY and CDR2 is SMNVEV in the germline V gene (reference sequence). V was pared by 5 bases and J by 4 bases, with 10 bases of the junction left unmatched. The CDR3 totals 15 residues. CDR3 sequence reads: CASSTSGGEGETQYF. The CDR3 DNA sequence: TGTGCCAGCAGTACCTCGGGGGGAGAGGGAGAGACCCAGTACTTC.

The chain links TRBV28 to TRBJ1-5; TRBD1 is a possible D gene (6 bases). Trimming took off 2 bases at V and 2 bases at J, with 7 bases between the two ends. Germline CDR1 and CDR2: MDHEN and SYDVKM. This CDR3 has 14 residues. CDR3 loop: CASSLTGRNQPQHF. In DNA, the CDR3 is TGTGCCAGCAGTTTAACAGGGCGCAATCAGCCCCAGCATTTT. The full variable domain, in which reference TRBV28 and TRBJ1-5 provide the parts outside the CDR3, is DVKVTQSSRYLVKRTGEKVFLECVQDMDHENMFWYRQDPGLGLRLIYFSYDVKMKEKGDIPEGYSVSREKKERFSLILESASTNQTSMYLCASSLTGRNQPQHFGDGTRLSIL.

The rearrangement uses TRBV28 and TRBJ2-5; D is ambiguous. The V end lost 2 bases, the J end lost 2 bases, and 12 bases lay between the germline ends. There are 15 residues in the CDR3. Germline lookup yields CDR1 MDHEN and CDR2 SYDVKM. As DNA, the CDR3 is TGTGCCAGCAGTTTAAGAGGCGGTTATCAAGAGACCCAGTACTTC. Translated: CASSLRGGYQETQYF.

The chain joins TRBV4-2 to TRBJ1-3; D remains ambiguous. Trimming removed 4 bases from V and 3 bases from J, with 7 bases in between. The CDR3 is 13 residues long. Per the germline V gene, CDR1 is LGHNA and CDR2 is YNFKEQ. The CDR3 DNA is TGTGCCAGCAGCCCCCGGGGTGGAAACACCATATATTTT. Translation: CASSPRGGNTIYF.

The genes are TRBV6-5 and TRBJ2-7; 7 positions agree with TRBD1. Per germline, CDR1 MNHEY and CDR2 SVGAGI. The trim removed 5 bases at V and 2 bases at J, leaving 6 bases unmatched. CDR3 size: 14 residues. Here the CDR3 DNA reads TGTGCCAGCAGTAGGACCGGGACAGCCTACGAGCAGTACTTC. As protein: CASSRTGTAYEQYF.

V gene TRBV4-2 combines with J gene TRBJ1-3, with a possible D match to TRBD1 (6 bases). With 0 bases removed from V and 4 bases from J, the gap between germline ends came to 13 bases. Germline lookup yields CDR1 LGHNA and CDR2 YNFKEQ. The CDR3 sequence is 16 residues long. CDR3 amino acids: CASSQDGQGPGNTIYF. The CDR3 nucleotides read TGTGCCAGCAGCCAAGATGGGCAGGGGCCCGGAAACACCATATATTTT.

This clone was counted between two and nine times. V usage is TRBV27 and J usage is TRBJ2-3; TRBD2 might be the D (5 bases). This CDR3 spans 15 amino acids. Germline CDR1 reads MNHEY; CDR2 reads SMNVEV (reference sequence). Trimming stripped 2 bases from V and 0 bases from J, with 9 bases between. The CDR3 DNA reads TGTGCCAGCAGTTTAGGGAGTATAAGCACAGATACGCAGTATTTT. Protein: CASSLGSISTDTQYF.

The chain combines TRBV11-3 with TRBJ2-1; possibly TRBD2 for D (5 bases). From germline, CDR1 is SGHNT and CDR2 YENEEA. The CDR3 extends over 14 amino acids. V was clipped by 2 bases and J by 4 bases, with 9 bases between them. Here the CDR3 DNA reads TGTGCCAGCAGCTTAAGCGGCAGATACAATGAGCAGTTCTTC. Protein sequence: CASSLSGRYNEQFF.

CDR3 sequence reads: CASSKEGPAGYSNQPQHF. CDR3 nucleotide sequence: TGTGCCAGCAGTAAGGAAGGGCCCGCGGGGTATAGCAATCAGCCCCAGCATTTT. The V gene is TRBV2, the J gene TRBJ1-5; D not certain. This CDR3 spans 18 amino acids. The ends were cut back, 5 bases at V and 0 bases at J, with 20 bases in the middle. Germline V gene data show CDR1 as SNHLY and CDR2 as FYNNEI.

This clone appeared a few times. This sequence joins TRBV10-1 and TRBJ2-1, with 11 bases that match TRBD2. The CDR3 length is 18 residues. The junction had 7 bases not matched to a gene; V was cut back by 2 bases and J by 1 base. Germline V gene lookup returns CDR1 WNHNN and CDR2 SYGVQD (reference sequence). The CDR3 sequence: CASSEALTSGSSYNEQFF. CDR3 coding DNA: TGCGCCAGCAGTGAGGCCCTTACTAGCGGGAGTTCCTACAATGAGCAGTTCTTC.